Each of the 2 T cell receptor beta chains below was sequenced from the same sample in a study of blood T cells in healthy people across ages. Primed by a sample-barcoded 5' primer and a J-beta primer mix, a second PCR proceeded for 7 to 11 cycles. Via MiXCR, TCRdb re-called the 5' RACE reads, giving one row per CDR3 protein. This sample carries under 2,000,000 distinct CDR3 sequences, 49% of them seen once, and the ten largest clones take 2.1%. The sequencing sample was made of blood. The source of these receptors is a woman aged 40 to 50 in good health.

The chain has TRBV18 and TRBJ2-3; no clear D gene. V lost 8 bases, J lost 3 bases, and 9 bases lay in between. Germline values: CDR1 KGHSH, CDR2 LQKENI. This CDR3 is 12 amino acids long. CDR3 in amino acids: CASHNITDTQYF. The DNA of the CDR3 is TGTGCCAGCCACAATATAACAGATACGCAGTATTTT. The full variable domain, in which reference TRBV18 and TRBJ2-3 provide the parts outside the CDR3, is NAGVMQNPRHLVRRRGQEARLRCSPMKGHSHVYWYRQLPEEGLKFMVYLQKENIIDESGMPKERFSAEFPKEGPSILRIQQVVRGDSAAYFCASHNITDTQYFGPGTRLTVL.

This clonotype was observed a few times. The chain employs TRBV7-8 and TRBJ2-7; 7 nucleotides align to TRBD1. The ends lost 2 bases at V and 0 bases at J; junction bases unmatched: 7. Per the germline V gene, CDR1 is SGHVS and CDR2 is FQNEAQ. The CDR3 length is 16 residues. Here the CDR3 reads CASSLWGTANSYEQYF. CDR3 coding DNA: TGTGCCAGCAGCTTATGGGGGACAGCGAACTCCTACGAGCAGTACTTC.